The 28 T cell receptor beta chains listed next were all sequenced from one sample in a study of blood T cell repertoires in COVID-19. Repertoires were generated with immunoSEQ multiplex PCR, while TCRdb's copy carries only in-frame clones and drops some. There are around 93,000 clones in the sample; 75% to 90% occur only once, and 11% lies in the top ten. Sequencing was performed on peripheral blood. The receptor source for this set is a man older than 75 with acute or convalescent COVID-19.

The chain employs TRBV30 and TRBJ2-5; 11 bases agree with TRBD2. The CDR3 length is 15 residues. V lost 0 bases to trimming and J lost 5 bases; unmatched junction nucleotides: 5. Germline V gene data show CDR1 as GTSNPN and CDR2 as SVGIG (reference sequence). This CDR3 is CAWSVLAGAVETQYF. The CDR3 nucleotides read TGTGCCTGGAGTGTACTAGCGGGAGCGGTGGAGACCCAGTACTTC.

The chain couples TRBV10-3 to TRBJ1-6; 7 bases map to TRBD1. The CDR3 is 13 amino acids. Germline V CDR1 and CDR2: ENHRY, SYGVKD. The trim removed 11 bases at V and 5 bases at J, leaving 6 bases unmatched. The CDR3 is CALRDSNNSPLHF. The CDR3 nucleotides read TGTGCCCTCCGGGACAGTAATAATTCACCCCTCCACTTT.

The table lists this clone with a few counts. The chain combines TRBV5-1 with TRBJ2-5, with D possibly matching TRBD2 (5 bases). Germline V gives CDR1 SGHRS, CDR2 YFSETQ. The V end was cut by 9 bases, the J end by 4 bases, with 13 bases between. The CDR3 is 12 residues long. The CDR3 coding sequence is TGCGCCAATAATGCAGAGGGAGAGACCCAGTACTTC. Translation: CANNAEGETQYF.

This clone was counted a single time. This chain connects TRBV13 to TRBJ2-1; 10 bases fit TRBD2. The trim removed 5 bases at V and 4 bases at J, leaving 11 bases unmatched. The CDR3 extends over 17 amino acids. Germline lookup yields CDR1 PRHDT and CDR2 FYEKMQ (reference sequence). This CDR3 is CASSTLSPSGSYNEQFF. In DNA form, the CDR3 reads TGTGCCAGCAGCACGCTTTCCCCTAGCGGGAGTTACAATGAGCAGTTCTTC.

The chain uses TRBV6-2 or TRBV6-3 and TRBJ2-5, with 8 bases matching TRBD2. The CDR3 contains 16 residues. CDR1 is MNHEY and CDR2 is SVGEGT in the germline V gene. Trimming at V came to 2 bases and at J to 5 bases, leaving 10 bases not matched to a gene. The CDR3 spells CASSYVPGRDKETQYF. CDR3 DNA: TGTGCCAGCAGTTACGTCCCCGGGAGGGATAAGGAGACCCAGTACTTC.

The chain is built from TRBV6-5 and TRBJ2-2; 7 bases align to TRBD1. This CDR3 has 13 amino acids. Germline loops: CDR1 MNHEY, CDR2 SVGAGI. J was trimmed by 9 bases and V by 6 bases; bases with no gene match: 7. CDR3 DNA sequence: TGTGCCAGCAGGACAGGGAACTCCCGGGAGCTGTTTTTT. Translating gives CASRTGNSRELFF.

The genes are TRBV9 and TRBJ1-2; a possible D gene is TRBD1 (6 bases). The CDR3 has 16 amino acids. V lost 2 bases and J lost 4, with 18 bases in between. Germline V gene lookup returns CDR1 SGDLS and CDR2 YYNGEE. CDR3 in DNA: TGTGCCAGCAGCGTTGACCAGGGGACCCATAGCTATGGCTACACCTTC. Translated: CASSVDQGTHSYGYTF.

The chain carries TRBV3-1 (or the pseudogene TRBV3-2) and TRBJ1-1, with D possibly TRBD1 on 6 matching bases. This CDR3 contains 15 residues. V was pared by 1 base and J by 4 bases, with 13 bases between. Germline CDR1 reads LGHDT; CDR2 reads YNNKEL (reference sequence). The CDR3 nucleotides read TGTGCCAGCAGCCAAGTATTGACAGGAGGCACTGAAGCTTTCTTT. It specifies CASSQVLTGGTEAFF.

CDR3 nucleotides: TGCGCCAGCAGCCAAGACAGGGGAAACACCATATATTTT. It encodes CASSQDRGNTIYF. The rearrangement joins TRBV4-1 to TRBJ1-3, with no clear D. Germline CDR1 and CDR2: MGHRA and YSYEKL. Trimming pared 0 bases from V and 4 bases from J, leaving 4 bases between. The CDR3 consists of 13 residues.

This chain joins TRBV13 and TRBJ1-1, with D tentatively TRBD1 (5 bases). The CDR3 length is 16 residues. Germline V lookup: CDR1 PRHDT, CDR2 FYEKMQ (reference sequence). V lost 5 bases and J 6 bases, leaving 22 bases between the germline ends. CDR3 loop: CASSRRQGVRSAEAFF. CDR3 bases: TGTGCCAGCAGCCGGCGACAAGGGGTCCGCTCCGCTGAAGCTTTCTTT.

The chain couples TRBV28 to TRBJ1-2, with 7 nucleotides matching TRBD1. The germline V gene encodes CDR1 MDHEN and CDR2 SYDVKM. The CDR3 runs to 13 residues. The ends lost 6 bases at V and 6 bases at J; junction bases unmatched: 7. DNA of the CDR3: TGTGCCAGCAGGGTACAGGGGCCGGATGGCTACACCTTC. Translation gives CASRVQGPDGYTF.

This clone has only a few counts. The rearrangement joins TRBV20-1 to TRBJ1-5, with D tentatively TRBD1 (6 bases). There are 15 residues in the CDR3. Looked up from germline, CDR1 is DFQATT and CDR2 is SNEGSKA (reference sequence). Trimming left V 3 bases short and J 4 bases short, with 16 bases between. The CDR3: CSASSGGTPNQPQHF. CDR3 nucleotides: TGCAGTGCTAGTAGCGGGGGGACACCAAATCAGCCCCAGCATTTT.

This clone turned up a few times. This chain uses TRBV5-1 with TRBJ1-2, with 7 bases fitting TRBD1. The CDR3 extends over 13 amino acids. Germline trimming cut 3 bases from V and 3 bases from J; bases unmatched to any gene: 2. Germline-derived CDR1 and CDR2 are SGHRS and YFSETQ. The CDR3 spells CASSSQGDYGYTF. In nucleotides, the CDR3 is TGCGCCAGCAGCTCGCAGGGGGACTATGGCTACACCTTC.

The V gene is TRBV28, the J gene TRBJ2-7, with TRBD2 matching over 15 bases. The CDR3 consists of 16 residues. Unmatched junction bases numbered 5, after V lost 4 bases and J lost 4 bases. Looked up from germline, CDR1 is MDHEN and CDR2 is SYDVKM. The CDR3 sequence: CASSSPGTSGRYEQYF. CDR3 nucleotide sequence: TGTGCCAGCAGTTCACCGGGGACTAGCGGGAGGTACGAGCAGTACTTC. The full variable domain, in which reference TRBV28 and TRBJ2-7 provide the parts outside the CDR3, is DVKVTQSSRYLVKRTGEKVFLECVQDMDHENMFWYRQDPGLGLRLIYFSYDVKMKEKGDIPEGYSVSREKKERFSLILESASTNQTSMYLCASSSPGTSGRYEQYFGPGTRLTVT.

The sample holds one count of this clone. The chain recombines TRBV5-1 with TRBJ1-5; D is undetermined. V was shortened by 0 bases and J by 0 bases, with 7 bases between the two germline ends. This CDR3 region has 15 residues. The germline V gene has CDR1 SGHRS and CDR2 YFSETQ. The CDR3 nucleotides read TGCGCCAGCAGCTTGGACAGCAGTAGCAATCAGCCCCAGCATTTT. As protein: CASSLDSSSNQPQHF.

The chain is built from TRBV9 and TRBJ1-1; possibly TRBD1 for D (5 bases). The CDR3 covers 15 residues. CDR1 and CDR2 (germline): SGDLS, YYNGEE. V lost 4 bases, J lost 4 bases, and 17 bases lay in between. The CDR3: CASSPTVVGGTEAFF. Written as DNA, the CDR3 is TGTGCCAGCAGCCCCACCGTTGTCGGGGGCACTGAAGCTTTCTTT.

This clone was counted a few times. J is TRBJ2-7 and V is TRBV11-2, with D possibly being TRBD1 (5 bases). V lost 5 bases to trimming and J lost 4 bases, with 15 bases between them. The CDR3 has 14 amino acids. Germline V lookup: CDR1 SGHAT, CDR2 FQNNGV. The CDR3 DNA follows: TGTGCCAGCAGCGGGCGTAAGGGGCTTTACGAGCAGTACTTC. Its translation: CASSGRKGLYEQYF.

This rearrangement joins TRBV24-1 to TRBJ2-2; 7 nucleotides align to TRBD2. The V gene end was trimmed by 0 bases and the J gene end by 5 bases; junction bases not matched to a gene: 5. The CDR3 runs to 16 residues. Germline assignment: CDR1 KGHDR and CDR2 SFDVKD. The CDR3, as DNA: TGTGCCACCAGTGATTTGATCGCTAGCGGTACCGGGGAGCTGTTTTTT. This encodes CATSDLIASGTGELFF.

CDR3 loop: CSAKTSGGATTGELFF. The CDR3 bases are TGCAGCGCCAAGACTAGCGGGGGGGCCACCACCGGGGAGCTGTTTTTT. The chain links TRBV29-1 to TRBJ2-2, with 14 bases that match TRBD2. CDR3 size: 16 residues. V dropped 7 bases and J dropped 4; count of bases not matched to a gene: 8. From germline, CDR1 is SQVTM and CDR2 ANQGSEA.

This chain links TRBV7-2 with TRBJ1-4, with a tentative D call TRBD1 (6 bases). Germline V gene sequence: CDR1 SGHTA, CDR2 FQGNSA. V shed 5 bases and J shed 1 base, with 20 bases lying between them. The length of the CDR3 is 18 residues. The CDR3 loop reads CASSDGDRILETNEKLFF. CDR3 nucleotides: TGTGCCAGCAGCGACGGAGACAGGATTCTAGAAACTAATGAAAAACTGTTTTTT.

The J gene is TRBJ1-2, the V gene TRBV6-6; D is perhaps TRBD1 (5 bases). In germline, CDR1 is MNHNY, CDR2 SVGAGI (reference sequence). The germline V and J ends were trimmed by 6 bases and 6 bases, with 14 bases remaining between them. The CDR3 is 13 amino acids. The CDR3 region is CASRPTVGHGYTF. The CDR3 bases are TGTGCCAGCAGGCCGACAGTCGGTCATGGCTACACCTTC.

The V gene is TRBV5-4, the J gene TRBJ1-1, with D perhaps TRBD1 (6 bases). Germline values: CDR1 SGHNT, CDR2 YYREEE (reference sequence). The V and J ends lost 3 bases and 0 bases respectively, with 18 bases between them. CDR3 length: 17 residues. The CDR3: CASSSGKGGAMNTEAFF. The CDR3, as DNA: TGTGCCAGCAGCTCGGGTAAGGGGGGGGCGATGAACACTGAAGCTTTCTTT. Full variable domain (missing parts from reference TRBV5-4 and TRBJ1-1): ETGVTQSPTHLIKTRGQQVTLRCSSQSGHNTVSWYQQALGQGPQFIFQYYREEENGRGNFPPRFSGLQFPNYSSELNVNALELDDSALYLCASSSGKGGAMNTEAFFGQGTRLTVV.

The rearrangement joins TRBV5-1 to TRBJ1-1, with D uncertain. CDR1 is SGHRS, CDR2 YFSETQ, per germline. Trimming took 4 bases from V and 0 from J, leaving 13 bases between them. This CDR3 comprises 15 residues. The CDR3 DNA sequence: TGCGCCAGCAGCATGGACTGGTCGATGAACACTGAAGCTTTCTTT. This codes for CASSMDWSMNTEAFF.

The chain joins TRBV21-1 to TRBJ1-5; whether TRBD1, the table's D call, matches the DNA was not checked. TRBV21-1 is a known pseudogene. The CDR3 has 16 amino acids. The CDR3 loop reads CASSPGGPYSNQPQHF. DNA for the CDR3: TGTGCCAGCAGTCCAGGGGGCCCCTATAGCAATCAGCCCCAGCATTTT.

This clone appeared a single time. V is TRBV28 and J is TRBJ1-1; D not certain. The V end was cut by 3 bases, the J end by 1 base, with 9 bases between. The CDR3 extends over 14 amino acids. Germline CDR1 MDHEN, CDR2 SYDVKM. The CDR3 DNA follows: TGTGCCAGCAGTTTGCAGGTGGGGAACACTGAAGCTTTCTTT. It specifies CASSLQVGNTEAFF. Full variable domain (remainder filled in from reference TRBV28 and TRBJ1-1): DVKVTQSSRYLVKRTGEKVFLECVQDMDHENMFWYRQDPGLGLRLIYFSYDVKMKEKGDIPEGYSVSREKKERFSLILESASTNQTSMYLCASSLQVGNTEAFFGQGTRLTVV.

This clone appeared once. The gene calls are TRBV29-1 and TRBJ2-1; possible D gene TRBD1, 7 bases. Trimming stripped 7 bases from V and 0 bases from J, with 16 bases between. The CDR3 contains 15 residues. Germline loops: CDR1 SQVTM, CDR2 ANQGSEA. CDR3 nucleotides: TGCAGCGCTGGAGGGGGCGAGGGCTCCTACAATGAGCAGTTCTTC. Translating gives CSAGGGEGSYNEQFF.

The chain uses TRBV19 and TRBJ2-5; D not certain. This CDR3 is built from 14 residues. Per the germline V gene, CDR1 is LNHDA and CDR2 is SQIVND (reference sequence). V was pared by 2 bases and J by 2 bases, with 9 bases between. For the CDR3, the DNA is TGTGCCAGTAGTATATCCCGCAGTCAAGAGACCCAGTACTTC. Amino acids: CASSISRSQETQYF.

This clone was seen a handful of times. This same CDR3 is encoded by further DNA sequences in the sample. The V and J genes are TRBV30 and TRBJ1-5; 8 bases are a match to TRBD1. Germline V gene lookup returns CDR1 GTSNPN and CDR2 SVGIG (reference sequence). The V and J ends lost 3 bases and 6 bases, in that order; junction bases with no gene match: 13. The CDR3 sequence is 16 residues long. The CDR3: CAWSRRTGRQVQPQHF. DNA of the CDR3: TGTGCCTGGAGCAGAAGGACAGGGCGGCAGGTTCAGCCCCAGCATTTT.